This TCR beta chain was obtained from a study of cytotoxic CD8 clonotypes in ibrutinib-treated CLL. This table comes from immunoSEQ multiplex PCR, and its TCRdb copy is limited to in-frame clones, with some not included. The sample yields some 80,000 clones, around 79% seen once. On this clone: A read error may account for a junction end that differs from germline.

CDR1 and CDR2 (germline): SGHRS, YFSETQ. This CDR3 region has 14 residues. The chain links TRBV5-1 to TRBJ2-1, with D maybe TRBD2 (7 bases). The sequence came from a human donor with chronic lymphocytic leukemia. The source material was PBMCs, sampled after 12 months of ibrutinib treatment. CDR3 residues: CASSLGAGANKQFF. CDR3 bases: TGCGCCAGCAGCTTGGGCGCGGGGGCCAATAAGCAGTTCTTC.